The rows below give T cell receptor beta chains drawn from one sample of a study of PD-1 blockade in classical Hodgkin lymphoma. Profiling relied on immunoSEQ multiplex PCR, and the TCRdb table lists in-frame clones only, not all of them. The sample lists 80,000 to 100,000 clones, roughly 92% occurring once. The sample in question was peripheral blood mononuclear cells (PBMCs), obtained at baseline. Source of these receptors: a human donor with classical Hodgkin lymphoma. Each CDR3 is given without its conserved first and last residue.

>TRBV29-1
SVAYPGLAGLEQY
>TRBV4-1
ASSQDRGHGYT
>TRBV5-4
ASSVPGSYEQY
>TRBV30
AWSGTSGTGELF
>TRBV25-1
ASSDYGYT
>TRBV9
ASSVGASGSETQY
>TRBV9
ASSLGMGAGELF
>TRBV11-2
ASPRGQGVRSGYT
>TRBV11-2
ASSDQTVTGELF
>TRBV25-1
ASSELGGKTTYEQY
>TRBV6-1
ATPTNKNYPYEQY
>TRBV7-9
ASSHLAGDYEQY
>TRBV28
ASSLREKLF
>TRBV2
ASHGVTQGTSYEQY
>TRBV9
ASSVGLVAETQY
>TRBV29-1
SVLTSYEQY
>TRBV29-1
SVVELDLGMNTEAF
>TRBV19
ASSKIRGVNTEAF
>TRBV27
ASRAGTGAFNQPQH
>TRBV28
ASSDSGRALNEQF
>TRBV27
ASRSERLATEAF
>TRBV10-3
AISGGLAGAETQY
>TRBV27
ASSPWGLEGYT
>TRBV29-1
SDSGREVGGYT
>TRBV6-5
ASTNRGTYEQY
>TRBV4-1
ASSRLAGVDTGELF
>TRBV27
ASSPDRSSYEQY
>TRBV28
ASVAGGYYEQY
>TRBV18
ASSHTGVTRNQPQH
>TRBV19
ASSMAGRQGRHTEAF
>TRBV10-1
ASSDPTSGQETQY
>TRBV5-1
ASSGSRDDEQF
>TRBV11-3
ASSLDLGYEQY
>TRBV9
ASSEPSGLATGEQY
>TRBV6-5
ASSGGQGGYGYT
>TRBV19
ASSASGPFPRFSYEQY
>TRBV29-1
SVLQGPYEQY
>TRBV14
ASSQRSLAGGRNEQF
>TRBV9
ASSAGQGYET
>TRBV30
AWSPSGTRAF
>TRBV25-1
ASNQGAYEQY
>TRBV4-1
ASSPGQGANQPQH
>TRBV18
ASRGREGTSGLSYEQY
>TRBV11-1
ASSSTGRSYEQY
>TRBV5-1
ASSLGDIENTIY
>TRBV7-9
ASSSSGIPGELF
>TRBV2
ASSETGLEAYEQY
>TRBV30
AWSVRGLGTSGYNEQF
>TRBV13
ASSLRGEGAHTEAF
>TRBV28
ASSWIDRPARRLF
>TRBV6-4
ASSDSSVAEAF
>TRBV5-6
ASSLDRGGPYEQY
>TRBV28
ASSYTDSFYEQY
>TRBV27
ASRGLAGHNEQF
>TRBV11-2
ASSIGGSSGNTIY
>TRBV28
ASSWGDKAGYT
>TRBV2
ASSVGQGSRRGEKLF